This T cell receptor (beta chain) came from a study of T cell clonotyping in hematopoietic cell transplantation. Sample time point: recipient sample about 28 days before transplant, after cytoreduction. Blood collection times were about day -28 and days 30, 100, 180 posttransplant. The protocol was immunoSEQ multiplex PCR, while the TCRdb copy is restricted to in-frame clones and leaves out a portion. The sample lists around 28,000 clones, just over 90% seen once, with around 2% in the top ten. The sample here was peripheral blood mononuclear cells, taken before stem cell transplant. The sequence derives from a man between 45 and 60 years old with acute myeloid leukemia. Some clones in this sample may be carry-over from other donors' samples.

The CDR3 protein is CASSPQGSETGLYGYTF. The CDR3 DNA is TGCGCCAGCAGCCCCCAGGGGTCCGAGACAGGGCTCTATGGCTACACCTTC. This chain uses TRBV4-3 with TRBJ1-2, with TRBD1 identical over 7 bases. Germline V gene sequence: CDR1 LGHNA, CDR2 YSLEER. The length of the CDR3 is 17 residues. V lost 4 bases and J lost 4; bases outside the gene matches: 15.